Below, 30 T cell receptor beta chains from the same sample are listed, as sequenced in a study of T cells in Graves' hyperthyroidism and ophthalmopathy. RNA transcripts gave rise to amplified TCR beta CDR3 regions. HTBI primers were the set used in a first-round RT-PCR of the TCR CDR3. Using its own MiXCR run on the multiplex PCR reads, TCRdb lists one record per CDR3 protein. The sample has over 650,000 distinct CDR3 sequences; approximately 16% are singletons. Sequenced material: blood. Receptor source: a man aged 18 to 30 with Graves' hyperthyroidism.

The gene calls are TRBV20-1 and TRBJ2-7, with 7 bases lining up with TRBD1. There are 14 residues in the CDR3. From germline, CDR1 is DFQATT and CDR2 SNEGSKA (reference sequence). Trimming took 6 bases from V and 2 from J; bases not matched to a gene: 10. CDR3 in amino acids: CSATDRERAYEQYF. CDR3 DNA sequence: TGCAGTGCAACTGACAGGGAAAGGGCCTACGAGCAGTACTTC.

A few counts support this clonotype. J is TRBJ1-3 and V is TRBV10-3; D may be TRBD1 (5 bases). The CDR3 has 15 residues. V lost 5 bases to trimming and J lost 0 bases, with 11 bases between them. CDR1 and CDR2 (germline): ENHRY, SYGVKD. CDR3: CAISSSGSSGNTIYF. DNA of the CDR3: TGTGCCATCAGTTCTTCAGGGAGCTCTGGAAACACCATATATTTT.

This clonotype came up a few times. V usage is TRBV29-1 and J usage is TRBJ2-7; 7 bases are a match to TRBD2. Germline V gene data show CDR1 as SQVTM and CDR2 as ANQGSEA. V lost 2 bases to trimming and J lost 0 bases; unmatched junction nucleotides: 7. The CDR3 length is 15 residues. The CDR3 coding sequence is TGCAGCGTTGAAAGGGCGGGAGCACTCTCCTACGAGCAGTACTTC. Translated, it gives CSVERAGALSYEQYF.

This clonotype was seen repeatedly, ten times or more. CDR3 sequence: CASSLWPPGTSGVSYEQYF. The CDR3 nucleotides read TGTGCCAGCAGCTTATGGCCTCCAGGGACTAGCGGGGTCTCCTACGAGCAGTACTTC. The V gene is TRBV11-1, the J gene TRBJ2-7, with 13 bases aligning to TRBD2. CDR3 length equals 19 residues. CDR1 is SGHAT and CDR2 is FQDESV in the germline V gene (reference sequence). V trimming: 2 bases; J trimming: 0 bases; junction bases outside the gene matches: 10.

V and J are TRBV5-8 and TRBJ2-5; the match to TRBD2 covers 13 bases. J lost 0 bases, V lost 5 bases, and 7 bases had no gene match. This CDR3 comprises 17 residues. Germline-derived CDR1 and CDR2 are SGHTS and YDEGEE. As DNA, the CDR3 is TGTGCCAGCAGTTCACGACTAGCGGGAGGACACCAAGAGACCCAGTACTTC. This sequence encodes CASSSRLAGGHQETQYF. Filled out from reference TRBV5-8 and TRBJ2-5, the complete variable domain reads EAGVTQSPTHLIKTRGQQATLRCSPISGHTSVYWYQQALGLGLQFLLWYDEGEERNRGNFPPRFSGRQFPNYSSELNVNALELEDSALYLCASSSRLAGGHQETQYFGPGTRLLVL.

A few counts support this clonotype. The chain recombines TRBV20-1 with TRBJ2-3; D gene unclear. The CDR3 is 14 residues long. With 6 bases removed from V and 0 bases from J, the gap between germline ends came to 13 bases. Per the germline V gene, CDR1 is DFQATT and CDR2 is SNEGSKA (reference sequence). As DNA, the CDR3 is TGCAGTGCGAAAGCAGACCCTAGCACAGATACGCAGTATTTT. Its protein is CSAKADPSTDTQYF.

V is TRBV5-4 and J is TRBJ2-3, with D possibly matching TRBD1 (5 bases). The CDR3 length is 15 residues. Germline V gene sequence: CDR1 SGHNT, CDR2 YYREEE (reference sequence). V lost 4 bases, J lost 2 bases, and 14 bases lay in between. This chain's CDR3 is CASSTLTDNTDTQYF. Here the CDR3 DNA reads TGTGCCAGCAGCACCCTGACAGACAACACAGATACGCAGTATTTT.

This clonotype was observed many times. The gene calls are TRBV20-1 and TRBJ1-5; D unclear. The V end was cut by 2 bases, the J end by 0 bases, with 20 bases between. Germline assignment: CDR1 DFQATT and CDR2 SNEGSKA (reference sequence). CDR3 size: 18 residues. The CDR3 DNA sequence: TGCAGTGCTAGAACCCTCACGGCAGGTGTCCCTAGCAATCAGCCCCAGCATTTT. This translates into CSARTLTAGVPSNQPQHF.

Many counts were recorded for this clonotype. This sequence joins TRBV3-1 and TRBJ2-7, with TRBD2 identical over 7 bases. This CDR3 comprises 14 residues. CDR1 and CDR2 from the germline V gene are LGHDT and YNNKEL (reference sequence). With V trimmed by 4 bases and J by 3 bases, 6 bases remained unmatched. DNA for the CDR3: TGTGCCAGCAGCCCAGCGGGACCTTACTACGAGCAGTACTTC. Amino acids: CASSPAGPYYEQYF.

This clonotype was seen many times. The chain has TRBV3-1 and TRBJ2-7, with a tentative D call TRBD2 (6 bases). The CDR3 is 15 amino acids. The V end lost 1 base, the J end lost 5 bases, and 15 bases lay between the germline ends. CDR1 LGHDT and CDR2 YNNKEL come from the germline V gene (reference sequence). CDR3: CASSQGQGAGNEQYF. The CDR3 DNA reads TGTGCCAGCAGCCAAGGGCAGGGCGCGGGGAACGAGCAGTACTTC.

Ten or more counts support this clonotype. Here the CDR3 reads CASSQANTYTEAFF. The CDR3 region has the DNA TGTGCCAGCAGCCAAGCTAACACCTACACTGAAGCTTTCTTT. V gene TRBV3-1 combines with J gene TRBJ1-1; D unresolved. Germline V gives CDR1 LGHDT, CDR2 YNNKEL (reference sequence). The V gene lost 1 base and the J gene lost 3 bases, with 9 bases spanning the gap. The CDR3 consists of 14 residues.

This clonotype was seen repeatedly, ten times or more. The gene calls are TRBV2 and TRBJ2-1, with D maybe TRBD1 (6 bases). Germline V lookup: CDR1 SNHLY, CDR2 FYNNEI. The CDR3 has 16 amino acids. Between the trimmed V and J ends, which lost 0 bases and 4 bases, there was a span of 13 bases. CDR3 loop: CASSEAVTGPYNEQFF. The CDR3 DNA is TGTGCCAGCAGTGAAGCGGTTACAGGGCCATACAATGAGCAGTTCTTC.

The chain links TRBV4-1 to TRBJ2-7, with D possibly TRBD2 on 5 matching bases. CDR1 and CDR2 from the germline V gene are MGHRA and YSYEKL. The V end lost 4 bases, the J end lost 3 bases, and 13 bases lay between the germline ends. This CDR3 spans 14 amino acids. CDR3 nucleotide sequence: TGCGCCAGCAGCCCAACCGGGATCGACTACGAGCAGTACTTC. This gives the protein CASSPTGIDYEQYF.

This clonotype occurred many times. This chain links TRBV18 with TRBJ1-2; possibly TRBD1 for D (5 bases). The ends were cut back, 3 bases at V and 0 bases at J, with 5 bases in the middle. CDR3 size: 13 residues. Looked up from germline, CDR1 is KGHSH and CDR2 is LQKENI. CDR3 sequence reads: CASSPDTNYGYTF. The CDR3 DNA sequence: TGTGCCAGCTCACCGGACACTAACTATGGCTACACCTTC.

This clonotype was counted at least ten times. The rearrangement uses TRBV2 and TRBJ2-7, with 8 positions matching TRBD1. V dropped 10 bases and J dropped 3; count of bases not matched to a gene: 5. The CDR3 has 12 residues. The germline V gene has CDR1 SNHLY and CDR2 FYNNEI. The CDR3 DNA sequence: TGTGCCACAGGACAGGGTTTCTACGAGCAGTACTTC. The encoded protein is CATGQGFYEQYF.

A few counts support this clonotype. This chain uses TRBV18 with TRBJ1-6; D ambiguous. The V gene lost 7 bases and the J gene lost 7 bases, with 14 bases spanning the gap. Germline V gene sequence: CDR1 KGHSH, CDR2 LQKENI. This CDR3 has 14 residues. In DNA, the CDR3 is TGTGCCAGCTGCCCCGGGGTCGGCAATTCACCCCTCCACTTT. It codes for CASCPGVGNSPLHF.

A remark on this clonotype: This may be a read error: a much more frequent sequence differs by one nucleotide. The chain combines TRBV27 with TRBJ1-1; no clear D. Germline CDR1 reads MNHEY; CDR2 reads SMNVEV (reference sequence). The CDR3 extends over 14 amino acids. The CDR3 protein is CASSLGIGNTEALF. The CDR3 DNA sequence: TGTGCCAGCAGTTTAGGGATTGGGAACACTGAAGCTCTCTTT.

This clonotype was recorded a few times. The V gene is TRBV27, the J gene TRBJ2-7; TRBD2 matches at 7 bases. CDR1 is MNHEY, CDR2 SMNVEV, per germline (reference sequence). V shed 7 bases, J shed 3 bases, and the junction held 6 bases outside the gene matches. This CDR3 spans 13 amino acids. The chain's CDR3 is CASTGGLGYEQYF. CDR3 in DNA: TGTGCCAGCACCGGGGGGTTAGGCTACGAGCAGTACTTC.

The chain is built from TRBV19 and TRBJ1-5, with D maybe TRBD1 (6 bases). The germline V and J ends were trimmed by 3 bases and 6 bases, with 18 bases remaining between them. Per the germline V gene, CDR1 is LNHDA and CDR2 is SQIVND (reference sequence). This CDR3 spans 16 amino acids. The CDR3 sequence: CASSILGGRGGQPQHF. CDR3 nucleotides: TGTGCCAGTAGTATCCTAGGGGGGCGCGGCGGTCAGCCCCAGCATTTT.

This clonotype was found a few times. The chain links TRBV4-2 to TRBJ2-5; TRBD2 agrees at 8 bases. Germline loops: CDR1 LGHNA, CDR2 YNFKEQ. Trimming at V came to 2 bases and at J to 2 bases, leaving 7 bases not matched to a gene. CDR3 length equals 16 residues. The CDR3 nucleotides are TGTGCCAGCAGCCAACGTGGGCTAGCGGGTCAAGAGACCCAGTACTTC. Protein sequence: CASSQRGLAGQETQYF.

The chain carries TRBV6-1 and TRBJ1-5; no clear D. From germline, CDR1 is MNHNS and CDR2 SASEGT. CDR3 length: 16 residues. Trimming left V 1 base short and J 7 bases short, with 17 bases between. CDR3 loop: CASSEEGFAVRQPQHF. The CDR3 DNA follows: TGTGCCAGCAGTGAAGAGGGATTTGCGGTAAGGCAGCCCCAGCATTTT.

In this sample, this clonotype turned up a few times. J is TRBJ1-4 and V is TRBV28, with D uncertain. CDR3 length: 13 amino acids. Germline loops: CDR1 MDHEN, CDR2 SYDVKM. Deletions cut 5 bases from V and 6 bases from J, with 10 bases between. This CDR3 reads CASSLHLDEKLFF. CDR3 nucleotide sequence: TGTGCCAGCAGTCTCCACCTGGATGAAAAACTGTTTTTT.

Note on this clonotype: This may come from a read error, since a much larger clone is one base off. The chain combines TRBV12-3 or TRBV12-4 with TRBJ2-3; 7 positions match TRBD2. This CDR3 is 14 amino acids long. The CDR3 nucleotides read TGTACCAGCAGTGCCCCACTAGCGCCAGATACGCAGTATTTT. It is translated as CTSSAPLAPDTQYF.

This chain connects TRBV19 to TRBJ2-1, with TRBD2 matching over 8 bases. This CDR3 has 15 residues. V dropped 7 bases and J dropped 7; count of bases not matched to a gene: 12. CDR1 is LNHDA and CDR2 is SQIVND in the germline V gene (reference sequence). CDR3 nucleotides: TGTGCCAGTAATACCCCGGGACTAGATTATAATGAGCAGTTCTTC. Amino acids: CASNTPGLDYNEQFF.

CDR3 in DNA: TGTGCCAGGAGCAGGACAGGGGGCACAGATACGCAGTATTTT. It specifies CARSRTGGTDTQYF. The gene calls are TRBV2 and TRBJ2-3, with TRBD1 matching over 9 bases. Trimming removed 9 bases from V and 1 base from J; junction bases left unmatched: 5. The CDR3 is made up of 14 amino acids. Per the germline V gene, CDR1 is SNHLY and CDR2 is FYNNEI.

This clonotype was counted ten times or more. This chain uses TRBV12-5 with TRBJ2-1, with D maybe TRBD1 (5 bases). CDR3 length equals 18 residues. The V gene's germline CDR1 is LGHNT and CDR2 FRNRAP. V lost 3 bases, J lost 7 bases, and 25 bases lay in between. The CDR3 loop reads CASGLPFLGQGSTNEQFF. In DNA, the CDR3 is TGTGCTAGTGGTTTACCATTCTTAGGGCAGGGATCTACGAATGAGCAGTTCTTC. Full variable domain (rest looked up from reference TRBV12-5 and TRBJ2-1): DARVTQTPRHKVTEMGQEVTMRCQPILGHNTVFWYRQTMMQGLELLAYFRNRAPLDDSGMPKDRFSAEMPDATLATLKIQPSEPRDSAVYFCASGLPFLGQGSTNEQFFGPGTRLTVL.

This clonotype was counted ten times or more. The genes are TRBV13 and TRBJ1-2; tentative D call: TRBD1 (6 bases). CDR3 size: 14 residues. The germline V gene encodes CDR1 PRHDT and CDR2 FYEKMQ (reference sequence). The V gene lost 0 bases and the J gene lost 5 bases, with 10 bases spanning the gap. This CDR3 is CASSLGAGVYGYTF. The CDR3 region has the DNA TGTGCCAGCAGCTTAGGGGCAGGGGTATATGGCTACACCTTC.

This clonotype was counted between two and nine times. The chain recombines TRBV6-2 or TRBV6-3 with TRBJ1-2, with D possibly TRBD1 on 5 matching bases. V was cut by 6 bases and J by 1 base, with 12 bases left in between. The CDR3 spans 14 residues. Germline lookup yields CDR1 MNHEY and CDR2 SVGEGT. CDR3 loop: CASRPGGGNYGYTF. As DNA, the CDR3 is TGTGCCAGCAGGCCCGGGGGGGGTAACTATGGCTACACCTTC.

Ten or more counts support this clonotype. The chain joins TRBV12-3 or TRBV12-4 to TRBJ2-4, with TRBD1 matching over 7 bases. This CDR3 region has 15 residues. V dropped 2 bases and J dropped 0; count of bases not matched to a gene: 1. This CDR3 reads CASSLRGLAKNIQYF. The CDR3 coding sequence is TGTGCCAGCAGTTTAAGGGGGCTAGCCAAAAACATTCAGTACTTC.

In this sample, this clonotype turned up many times. The chain combines TRBV10-3 with TRBJ2-1, with TRBD2 matching 7 bases. V gave up 7 bases and J gave up 0 bases; unmatched junction bases: 9. The CDR3 extends over 16 amino acids. Per germline, CDR1 ENHRY and CDR2 SYGVKD. The CDR3 loop reads CAITSREAISYNEQFF. The CDR3 DNA sequence: TGTGCCATCACGTCCCGGGAGGCGATCTCCTACAATGAGCAGTTCTTC.